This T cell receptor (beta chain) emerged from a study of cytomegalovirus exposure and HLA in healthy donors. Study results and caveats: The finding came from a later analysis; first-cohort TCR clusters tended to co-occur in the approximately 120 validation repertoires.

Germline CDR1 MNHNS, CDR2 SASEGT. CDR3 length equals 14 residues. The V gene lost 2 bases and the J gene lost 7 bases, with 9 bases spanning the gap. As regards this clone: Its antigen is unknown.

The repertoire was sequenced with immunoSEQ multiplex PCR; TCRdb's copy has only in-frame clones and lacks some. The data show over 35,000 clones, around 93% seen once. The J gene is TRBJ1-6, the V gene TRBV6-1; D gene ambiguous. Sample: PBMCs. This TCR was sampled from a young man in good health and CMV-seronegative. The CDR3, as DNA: TGTGCCAGCAGTGAACCGGGAAAAAATTCACCCCTCCACTTT. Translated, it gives CASSEPGKNSPLHF.